This TCR beta chain was identified in a study of cytomegalovirus exposure and HLA in healthy donors. Looking at the study overall: Clustering assigned about four fifths of the approximately 400 genotyped donors to the Caucasian-associated ancestry cluster. Study-level results: Prior analysis indicated that the majority of TCR beta V segments exhibited productivity approximately 87% or approximately 30% of the time. The classifier reportedly diagnosed cytomegalovirus status with high specificity and sensitivity.

This clone was seen only once. What it recognizes is unknown. In the PCR, 60 Vbeta and 13 Jbeta primers were used. Libraries were prepared by immunoSEQ multiplex PCR; TCRdb keeps only in-frame clonotypes and omits some of them. The sample records about 180,000 clones, roughly 78% being singletons. This CDR3 has 16 residues. Germline values: CDR1 KGHSH, CDR2 LQKENI. Trimming took 0 bases from V and 4 from J; bases not matched to a gene: 6. The clonotype originates from a woman under 40 in good health and CMV-seronegative. V is TRBV18 and J is TRBJ1-5; 7 nucleotides line up with TRBD1. Sequenced sample: PBMCs. The CDR3 sequence is CASSPPHRGINQPQHF. The CDR3 DNA reads TGTGCCAGCTCACCACCCCACAGGGGTATAAATCAGCCCCAGCATTTT.